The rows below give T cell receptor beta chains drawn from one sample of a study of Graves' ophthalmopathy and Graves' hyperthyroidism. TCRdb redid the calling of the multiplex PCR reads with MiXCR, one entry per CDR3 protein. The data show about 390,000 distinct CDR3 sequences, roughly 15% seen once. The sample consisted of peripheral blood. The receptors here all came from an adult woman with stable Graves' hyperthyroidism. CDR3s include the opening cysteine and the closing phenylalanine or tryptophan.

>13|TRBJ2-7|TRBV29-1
CSVDTESSYEQYF
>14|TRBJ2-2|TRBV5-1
CASSLYYNTGELFF
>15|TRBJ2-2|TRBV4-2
CASSQIGPNTGELFF
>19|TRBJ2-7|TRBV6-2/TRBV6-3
CASSPYVVRRDRGLREQYF
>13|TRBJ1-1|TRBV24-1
CATSDPGSTEASF
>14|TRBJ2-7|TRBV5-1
CASSLLLAGDEQYF
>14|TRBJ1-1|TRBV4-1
CASSRNSGGGEAFF
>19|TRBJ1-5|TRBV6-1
CASSEAIVHNRAGNQPQHF
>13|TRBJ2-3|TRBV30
CAWNGGSTDTQYF
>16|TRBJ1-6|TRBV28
CASSPDRTGGNSPLHF
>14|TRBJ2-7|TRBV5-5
CASSGGTGASEQYF
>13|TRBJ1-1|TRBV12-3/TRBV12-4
CASTRGRNTEAFF
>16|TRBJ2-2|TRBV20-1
CSARDPRDKPSGELFF
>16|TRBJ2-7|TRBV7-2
CASSQGLAGGVYEQYF
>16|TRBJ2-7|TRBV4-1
CASSQIPGTGGYEQYF
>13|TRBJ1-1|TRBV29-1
CSVSGGVNTEAFF
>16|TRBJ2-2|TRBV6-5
CASSYSERHSTGELFF
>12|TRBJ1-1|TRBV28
CASREDSSEAFF
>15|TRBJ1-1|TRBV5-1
CASSSLAGPRGEAFF
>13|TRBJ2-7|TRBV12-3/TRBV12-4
CASSFGNSYEQYF
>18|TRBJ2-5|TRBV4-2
CASSPGTSGTGTSETQYF
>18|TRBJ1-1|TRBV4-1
CASSQQTGIVFGNTEAFF
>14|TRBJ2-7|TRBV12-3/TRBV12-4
CASSLVGKIYEQYF
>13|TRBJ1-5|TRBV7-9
CATTPEGNQPQHF
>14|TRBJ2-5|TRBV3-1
CASSPRGTAETQYF
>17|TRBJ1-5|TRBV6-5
CASSYSADAVSNQPQHF
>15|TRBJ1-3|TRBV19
CASRRHGEIGNTIYF
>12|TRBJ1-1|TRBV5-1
CASSWGTNEAFF
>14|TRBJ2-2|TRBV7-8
CASSPTDDTGELFF
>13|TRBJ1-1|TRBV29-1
CSVGTGEDTEAFF
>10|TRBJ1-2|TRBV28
CASEHYGYTF
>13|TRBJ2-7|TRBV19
CATTGAASYEQYF
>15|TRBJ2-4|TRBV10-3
CAISEEAPRGGIQYF
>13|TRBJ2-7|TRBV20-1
CSARDSGEYEQYF
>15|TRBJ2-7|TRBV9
CASSVAYGRTYEQYF
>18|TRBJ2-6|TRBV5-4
CASSMGLAGAFGANVLTF
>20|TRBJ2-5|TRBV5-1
CASSLFPRWASGQDQETQYF
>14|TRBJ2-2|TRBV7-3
CASSREGNTGELFF
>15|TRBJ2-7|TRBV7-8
CASSDREEGSHEQYF
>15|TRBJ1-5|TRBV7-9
CASSPRTGPNQPQHF
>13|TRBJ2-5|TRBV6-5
CASSYTGPETQYF
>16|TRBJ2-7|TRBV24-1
CATSVGGLAGSYEQYF
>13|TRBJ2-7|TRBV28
CASSTTDVPEQYF
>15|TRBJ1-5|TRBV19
CASSIGGYSNQPQHF
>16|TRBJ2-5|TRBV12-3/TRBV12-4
CASSLHGQTDRKAQYF